This T cell receptor (beta chain) was retrieved from a study of blood T cell repertoires in COVID-19. In the study's own analysis: The authors estimated nucleated cell counts from reference gene primer amplification. Profiled with immunoSEQ multiplex PCR; TCRdb holds only in-frame clones, not every one. V, J and clone size derive from that table, while D and trimming were established from the DNA sequence. The repertoire holds a few hundred thousand clones, about 89% seen once, with approximately 1.2% in the top ten. The germline V and J ends were trimmed by 6 bases and 4 bases, with 15 bases remaining between them. CDR3 length equals 14 residues. Germline values: CDR1 MNHEY, CDR2 SVGEGT.

Material: PBMCs or T cells enriched from blood (not recorded which). V and J are TRBV6-2 or TRBV6-3 and TRBJ1-2; the D is unclear. The sequence was collected from a human donor in a cohort exposed to, infected with or recovered from COVID-19 (not recorded which). The donor label of this sample is uncertain. In DNA, the CDR3 is TGTGCCAGCAGCCTCGCGGAGGGAACCTATGGCTACACCTTC. It is translated as CASSLAEGTYGYTF.